A selection of T cell receptor beta chains follows, all from one sample in a study of cytomegalovirus exposure and HLA in healthy donors. Produced via immunoSEQ multiplex PCR; TCRdb's table is partial and in-frame only. The repertoire includes 170,000 or so clones, around 79% of them detected once, and 3% to 3.5% sits in the top ten. Specimen: PBMCs. The receptors shown here come from a woman aged 35 to 49 in good health and CMV-seronegative. CDR3s include the opening cysteine and the closing phenylalanine or tryptophan. Fields, in order: D gene, clone size, V gene, J gene, CDR3 DNA, CDR3 protein. A D gene is named only where the DNA matches it firmly. Where a row states a size, it is once, few, many or the class of an expanded clone; other rows omit it.

D gene: TRBD1
clone size: -
V gene: TRBV28
J gene: TRBJ1-1
CDR3 DNA: TGTGCCAGCTGCAAACCCGGGACAGGCAAAGCTTTCTTT
CDR3 protein: CASCKPGTGKAFF

D gene: TRBD2
clone size: -
V gene: TRBV9
J gene: TRBJ2-3
CDR3 DNA: TGTGCCAGCAGCGTCCGGGGGGGAGTCACAGATACGCAGTATTTT
CDR3 protein: CASSVRGGVTDTQYF

D gene: TRBD1
clone size: -
V gene: TRBV7-2
J gene: TRBJ1-2
CDR3 DNA: TGTGCCAGCAGCCCACAGGGGAGAAACTATGGCTACACCTTC
CDR3 protein: CASSPQGRNYGYTF

D gene: TRBD1
clone size: -
V gene: TRBV6-5
J gene: TRBJ2-2
CDR3 DNA: TGTGCCAGCAGTTACAGGACAGGGGCGAACACCGGGGAGCTGTTTTTT
CDR3 protein: CASSYRTGANTGELFF

D gene: -
clone size: -
V gene: TRBV7-7
J gene: TRBJ2-7
CDR3 DNA: TGTGCCAGCAGCTTACCCCGACAGTCGGATTACGAGCAGTACTTC
CDR3 protein: CASSLPRQSDYEQYF

D gene: -
clone size: -
V gene: TRBV28
J gene: TRBJ2-1
CDR3 DNA: TGTGCCAGCAGTTTAGGGACAAACCAGCAGTTCTTC
CDR3 protein: CASSLGTNQQFF

D gene: TRBD1
clone size: -
V gene: TRBV5-1
J gene: TRBJ2-7
CDR3 DNA: TGCGCCAGCAGCACCGATTGGACAGGGACCGAGCAGTACTTC
CDR3 protein: CASSTDWTGTEQYF

D gene: TRBD1
clone size: -
V gene: TRBV4-1
J gene: TRBJ2-3
CDR3 DNA: TGCGCCAGCAGCCCCCGGACAGGCCTTAGGAAAGATACGCAGTATTTT
CDR3 protein: CASSPRTGLRKDTQYF

D gene: TRBD2
clone size: -
V gene: TRBV7-6
J gene: TRBJ2-5
CDR3 DNA: TGTGCCAGCAGCTCCCAAGCTAGCGGGGCTGGTGAGACCCAGTACTTC
CDR3 protein: CASSSQASGAGETQYF

D gene: -
clone size: -
V gene: TRBV2
J gene: TRBJ1-5
CDR3 DNA: TGTGCCAGCAGTCCTTGGACTGGGAGCAATCAGCCCCAGCATTTT
CDR3 protein: CASSPWTGSNQPQHF

D gene: -
clone size: -
V gene: TRBV10-3
J gene: TRBJ1-1
CDR3 DNA: TGTGCCATCACCATCGACTTGAACACTGAAGCTTTCTTT
CDR3 protein: CAITIDLNTEAFF

D gene: TRBD1
clone size: -
V gene: TRBV23-1
J gene: TRBJ1-1
CDR3 DNA: TGCGCCAGCAAATATCGAGGACAGGGTAATTCGAGTGAAGCTTTCTTT
CDR3 protein: CASKYRGQGNSSEAFF

D gene: -
clone size: -
V gene: TRBV9
J gene: TRBJ2-2
CDR3 DNA: TGTGCCAGCAGCGCACGGACTTACACCGGGGAGCTGTTTTTT
CDR3 protein: CASSARTYTGELFF

D gene: TRBD1
clone size: -
V gene: TRBV19
J gene: TRBJ2-7
CDR3 DNA: TGTGCCAGTAGTGCCCGACAGGGGGGCTACGAGCAGTACTTC
CDR3 protein: CASSARQGGYEQYF

D gene: TRBD1
clone size: -
V gene: TRBV18
J gene: TRBJ1-1
CDR3 DNA: TGTGCCAGCTCGGACAGGGACGGGACTGAAGCTTTCTTT
CDR3 protein: CASSDRDGTEAFF

D gene: TRBD1
clone size: -
V gene: TRBV5-1
J gene: TRBJ1-2
CDR3 DNA: TGCGCCAGCAGCGTTGGGACAGACTATGGCTACACCTTC
CDR3 protein: CASSVGTDYGYTF

D gene: -
clone size: -
V gene: TRBV28
J gene: TRBJ1-3
CDR3 DNA: TGTGCCACCCAACTACCGGGACACAGAAACACCATATATTTT
CDR3 protein: CATQLPGHRNTIYF

D gene: -
clone size: -
V gene: TRBV19
J gene: TRBJ2-7
CDR3 DNA: TGTGCCAGTGCCGGGACTGAGGACTACGAGCAGTACTTC
CDR3 protein: CASAGTEDYEQYF

D gene: -
clone size: -
V gene: TRBV5-4
J gene: TRBJ1-6
CDR3 DNA: TGTGCCAGCAGCTTGGGCCAGAATTCACCCCTCCACTTT
CDR3 protein: CASSLGQNSPLHF

D gene: -
clone size: -
V gene: TRBV27
J gene: TRBJ1-6
CDR3 DNA: TGTGCCAGCAGAAGCCCGGGACATAACTCCTATAATTCACCCCTCCACTTT
CDR3 protein: CASRSPGHNSYNSPLHF

D gene: TRBD1
clone size: -
V gene: TRBV19
J gene: TRBJ2-3
CDR3 DNA: TGTGCCAGTACTCAGGGACAGGGGGCAGGAGATACGCAGTATTTT
CDR3 protein: CASTQGQGAGDTQYF

D gene: TRBD1
clone size: few
V gene: TRBV7-2
J gene: TRBJ2-5
CDR3 DNA: TGTGCCAGCAGCACCGGGACAGGGGGGACCCAGTACTTC
CDR3 protein: CASSTGTGGTQYF

D gene: -
clone size: -
V gene: TRBV6-5
J gene: TRBJ2-7
CDR3 DNA: TGTGCCAGCAGTTACCAGGGCACCCAACGGGCTTACGAGCAGTACTTC
CDR3 protein: CASSYQGTQRAYEQYF

D gene: TRBD2
clone size: -
V gene: TRBV9
J gene: TRBJ2-3
CDR3 DNA: TGTGCCAGCAGCGTAGGTAGCGGGGAGAACACAGATACGCAGTATTTT
CDR3 protein: CASSVGSGENTDTQYF

D gene: -
clone size: once
V gene: TRBV11-3
J gene: TRBJ1-1
CDR3 DNA: TGTGCCAGCAGCGAGGGACACCTGAACACTGAAGCTTTCTTT
CDR3 protein: CASSEGHLNTEAFF

D gene: -
clone size: -
V gene: TRBV19
J gene: TRBJ1-6
CDR3 DNA: TGTGCCAGTAGCAAGACAGTCTCCTATAATTCACCCCTCCACTTT
CDR3 protein: CASSKTVSYNSPLHF

D gene: TRBD2
clone size: -
V gene: TRBV27
J gene: TRBJ2-1
CDR3 DNA: TGTGCCAGCAGTAGATCGGGACTAGCGGGACGATTCTCCTACAATGAGCAGTTCTTC
CDR3 protein: CASSRSGLAGRFSYNEQFF

D gene: -
clone size: few
V gene: TRBV11-2
J gene: TRBJ2-7
CDR3 DNA: TGTGCCAGCAGCTCCATTCGGGGTCGGAGGGCCTACGAGCAGTACTTC
CDR3 protein: CASSSIRGRRAYEQYF

D gene: -
clone size: -
V gene: TRBV5-4
J gene: TRBJ1-1
CDR3 DNA: TGTGCCAGCAGCTTGGGAACGCGTGACACTGAAGCTTTCTTT
CDR3 protein: CASSLGTRDTEAFF

D gene: TRBD1
clone size: -
V gene: TRBV5-6
J gene: TRBJ2-5
CDR3 DNA: TGTGCCAGCAGCTTGGGCAGACAGGGTCTGACCCAGTACTTC
CDR3 protein: CASSLGRQGLTQYF

D gene: TRBD1
clone size: -
V gene: TRBV7-3
J gene: TRBJ2-2
CDR3 DNA: TGTGCCAGCAGCGATCAGGGGGCGCTGACCGGGGAGCTGTTTTTT
CDR3 protein: CASSDQGALTGELFF

D gene: TRBD2
clone size: -
V gene: TRBV11-2
J gene: TRBJ2-1
CDR3 DNA: TGTGCCAGCAGCTATGGGACTAGCCCACTCTACAATGAGCAGTTCTTC
CDR3 protein: CASSYGTSPLYNEQFF

D gene: -
clone size: once
V gene: TRBV2
J gene: TRBJ1-2
CDR3 DNA: TGTGCCAGCAGCGACCGACAGGTTTCCTATGGCTACACCTTC
CDR3 protein: CASSDRQVSYGYTF

D gene: TRBD2
clone size: -
V gene: TRBV6-1
J gene: TRBJ2-3
CDR3 DNA: TGTGCCAGCAGTGAATTGAGCGGGGGGTCAGATACGCAGTATTTT
CDR3 protein: CASSELSGGSDTQYF

D gene: -
clone size: few
V gene: TRBV7-8
J gene: TRBJ2-2
CDR3 DNA: TGTGCCAGCAGCTTAGTCGCAGGGCCCGGGGAGCTGTTTTTT
CDR3 protein: CASSLVAGPGELFF

D gene: -
clone size: -
V gene: TRBV25-1
J gene: TRBJ2-3
CDR3 DNA: TGTGCCAGCAGTATGGAGGCCAGGGATACGCAGTATTTT
CDR3 protein: CASSMEARDTQYF

D gene: -
clone size: few
V gene: TRBV7-3
J gene: TRBJ1-1
CDR3 DNA: TGTGCCAGCAGCTTAAGGGGGGGCGGAGGCACTGAAGCTTTCTTT
CDR3 protein: CASSLRGGGGTEAFF

D gene: TRBD2
clone size: -
V gene: TRBV6-5
J gene: TRBJ2-5
CDR3 DNA: TGTGCCAGCAGTTACTCTCTGGGGGCGGGGGGGGAGACCCAGTACTTC
CDR3 protein: CASSYSLGAGGETQYF

D gene: -
clone size: -
V gene: TRBV6-5
J gene: TRBJ1-6
CDR3 DNA: TGTGCCAGCAGTGACTCGGGGAGGGCTTCACCCCTCCACTTT
CDR3 protein: CASSDSGRASPLHF

D gene: -
clone size: few
V gene: TRBV19
J gene: TRBJ2-2
CDR3 DNA: TGTGCCAGTAGGGTCTGGCTGCCTGCCGGGGAGCTGTTTTTT
CDR3 protein: CASRVWLPAGELFF

D gene: TRBD1
clone size: few
V gene: TRBV4-2
J gene: TRBJ1-5
CDR3 DNA: TGTGCCAGCAGCCCACAGGACAGGGGGAATCAGCCCCAGCATTTT
CDR3 protein: CASSPQDRGNQPQHF

D gene: TRBD1
clone size: -
V gene: TRBV25-1
J gene: TRBJ2-2
CDR3 DNA: TGTGCCAGCTCGGTAGGGCAGGGGGCAGATACCGGGGAGCTGTTTTTT
CDR3 protein: CASSVGQGADTGELFF

D gene: TRBD1
clone size: once
V gene: TRBV7-9
J gene: TRBJ2-2
CDR3 DNA: TGTGCCAGCAGCTTGAGGGGACAGGGCGACACCGGGGAGCTGTTTTTT
CDR3 protein: CASSLRGQGDTGELFF

D gene: -
clone size: few
V gene: TRBV4-1
J gene: TRBJ1-2
CDR3 DNA: TGCGCCAGCAGCCAAGTGACAGCCTATGGCTACACCTTC
CDR3 protein: CASSQVTAYGYTF

D gene: TRBD1
clone size: -
V gene: TRBV7-9
J gene: TRBJ1-1
CDR3 DNA: TGTGCCAGCAGCCCCGACAGGGGAGCTTTCTTT
CDR3 protein: CASSPDRGAFF

D gene: TRBD2
clone size: few
V gene: TRBV18
J gene: TRBJ2-2
CDR3 DNA: TGTGCCAGCTCACCCCCCCGACTAGCGGGGGTCACCGGGGAGCTGTTTTTT
CDR3 protein: CASSPPRLAGVTGELFF

D gene: -
clone size: once
V gene: TRBV7-9
J gene: TRBJ1-6
CDR3 DNA: TGTGCCAGCAGCTCCGAGGGGGGGGGAAACCTCCACTTT
CDR3 protein: CASSSEGGGNLHF

D gene: TRBD2
clone size: -
V gene: TRBV6-5
J gene: TRBJ2-5
CDR3 DNA: TGTGCCAGCAGGACTAGCGGGAGAGAGACCCAGTACTTC
CDR3 protein: CASRTSGRETQYF

D gene: -
clone size: -
V gene: TRBV4-1
J gene: TRBJ2-3
CDR3 DNA: TGCGCCAGCAGCCGCGGGCCAGGGGCGCAGTATTTT
CDR3 protein: CASSRGPGAQYF

D gene: TRBD1
clone size: -
V gene: TRBV5-1
J gene: TRBJ1-3
CDR3 DNA: TGCGCCAGCAGCGCCAGGGGGGCATCTGGAAACACCATATATTTT
CDR3 protein: CASSARGASGNTIYF

D gene: -
clone size: -
V gene: TRBV5-1
J gene: TRBJ2-7
CDR3 DNA: TGCGCCAGCAGCCCTTCCGGGGATGGAGAGCAGTACTTC
CDR3 protein: CASSPSGDGEQYF

D gene: -
clone size: -
V gene: TRBV1
J gene: TRBJ1-5
CDR3 DNA: TGCACCAGCAGCCAAGATATTGGCCAGATCAGCAATCAGCCCCAGCATTTT
CDR3 protein: CTSSQDIGQISNQPQHF

D gene: -
clone size: -
V gene: TRBV5-1
J gene: TRBJ2-3
CDR3 DNA: TGCGCCAGCAGCTCTGGACTGGAGAGAGATACGCAGTATTTT
CDR3 protein: CASSSGLERDTQYF

D gene: TRBD2
clone size: -
V gene: TRBV2
J gene: TRBJ2-7
CDR3 DNA: TGTGCCAGCAGTGAGGCTAGCGGGGGGCAATACGAGCAGTACTTC
CDR3 protein: CASSEASGGQYEQYF

D gene: -
clone size: -
V gene: TRBV5-4
J gene: TRBJ2-2
CDR3 DNA: TGTGCCAGCAGTTTTGAGCGTTCCGGGGAGCTGTTTTTT
CDR3 protein: CASSFERSGELFF

D gene: -
clone size: -
V gene: TRBV6-1
J gene: TRBJ1-6
CDR3 DNA: TGTGCCAGCAAACAGAGCTCCTATAATTCACCCCTCCACTTT
CDR3 protein: CASKQSSYNSPLHF